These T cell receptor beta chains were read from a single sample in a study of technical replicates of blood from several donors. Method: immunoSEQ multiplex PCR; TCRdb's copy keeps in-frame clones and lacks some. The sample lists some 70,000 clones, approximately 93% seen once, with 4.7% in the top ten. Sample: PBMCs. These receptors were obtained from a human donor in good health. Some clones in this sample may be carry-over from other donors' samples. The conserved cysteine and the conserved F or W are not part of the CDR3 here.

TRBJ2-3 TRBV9 ASSVEGRSPDTQY
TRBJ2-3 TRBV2 ASSEAGTDTQY
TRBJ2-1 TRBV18 ASSGGATGNNEQF
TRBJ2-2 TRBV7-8 ASSLGQGALNTGELF
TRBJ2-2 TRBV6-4 ASSPTGLSTGELF
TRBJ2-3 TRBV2 ASSEAIGQGDTDTQY
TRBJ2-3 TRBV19 ASSGGSGTDTQY
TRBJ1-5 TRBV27 ASRPLGQYNQPQH
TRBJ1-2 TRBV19 ASSAPGQGRFYGYT
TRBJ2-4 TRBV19 ASSSREAGAKNIQY
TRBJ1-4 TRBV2 ASRDRAKLF
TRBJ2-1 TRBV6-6 ASSPFAGEDNEQF
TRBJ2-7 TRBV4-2 ASSQEGAGASGREFHEQY
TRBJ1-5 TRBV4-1 ASSQEYVQPQH
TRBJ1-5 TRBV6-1 ASSETGYENQPQH
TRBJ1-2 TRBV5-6 ASSLLGGGYGYT
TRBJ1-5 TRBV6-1 ASSPDTYSNQPQH
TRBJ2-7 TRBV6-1 ASSEDLTGEQY
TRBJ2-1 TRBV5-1 ASSPSLGFLAGGRNEQF
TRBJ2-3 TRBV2 ASSLTRGTDTQY
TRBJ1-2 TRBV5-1 ASSLGDYGYT
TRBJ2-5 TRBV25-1 ASSSLGGGVQETQY
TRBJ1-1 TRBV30 AWSKRSATEAF
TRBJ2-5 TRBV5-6 ASSLNAETQY
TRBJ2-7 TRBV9 ASSGGTSGAAYEQY
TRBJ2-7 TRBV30 AWTGGYEQY
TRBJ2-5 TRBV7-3 ASSARGFGETQY
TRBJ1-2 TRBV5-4 ASSLRANYGYT
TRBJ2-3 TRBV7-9 ASSPQGGDTQY
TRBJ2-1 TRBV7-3 ASSLASGSSEQF
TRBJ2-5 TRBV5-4 ASSTLAQGQAQY
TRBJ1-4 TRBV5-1 ASSLAFNEGALF
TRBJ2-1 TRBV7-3 ASSSTGNFNNEQF
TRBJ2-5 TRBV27 ASSRTVQTRKETQY
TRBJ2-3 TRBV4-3 ASSQDLGHTDTQY
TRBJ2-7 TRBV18 ASSPMGPGTGGSEQY
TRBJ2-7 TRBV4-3 ASSQTSLSSYEQY
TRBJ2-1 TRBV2 ASRPGQGAYEQF
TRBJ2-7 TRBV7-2 ASSGRTVTYEQY
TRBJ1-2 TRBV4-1 ASSPDPLRQPYGYT
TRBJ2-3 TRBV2 ASLRDRSTDTQY
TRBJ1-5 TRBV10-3 AIGADRSRNQPQH
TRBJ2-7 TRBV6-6 ASSRQGYEQY
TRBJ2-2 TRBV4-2 ASSHDRGPGGELF
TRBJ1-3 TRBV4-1 ASSLKQAISGNTIY
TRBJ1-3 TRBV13 ASIEKGASGNTIY
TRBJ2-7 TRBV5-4 ASSLPLTGEQY
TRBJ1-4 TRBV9 ASSVRGENEKLF
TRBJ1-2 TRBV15 ATSRDRGVYT
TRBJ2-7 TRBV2 ASSLGLAGVAVYEQY